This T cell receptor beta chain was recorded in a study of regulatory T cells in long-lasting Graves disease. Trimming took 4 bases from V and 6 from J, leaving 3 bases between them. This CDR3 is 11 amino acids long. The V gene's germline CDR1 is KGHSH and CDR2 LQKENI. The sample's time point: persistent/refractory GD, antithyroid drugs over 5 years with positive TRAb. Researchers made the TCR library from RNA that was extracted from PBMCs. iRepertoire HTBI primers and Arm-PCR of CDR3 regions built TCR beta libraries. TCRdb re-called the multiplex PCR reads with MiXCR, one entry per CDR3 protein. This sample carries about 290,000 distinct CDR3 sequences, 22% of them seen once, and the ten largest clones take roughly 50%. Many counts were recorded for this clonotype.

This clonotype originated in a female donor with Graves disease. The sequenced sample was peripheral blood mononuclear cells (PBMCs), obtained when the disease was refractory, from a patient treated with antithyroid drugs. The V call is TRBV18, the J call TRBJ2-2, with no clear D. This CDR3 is CASSQAGELFF. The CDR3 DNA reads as TGTGCCAGCTCACAGGCCGGGGAGCTGTTTTTT.